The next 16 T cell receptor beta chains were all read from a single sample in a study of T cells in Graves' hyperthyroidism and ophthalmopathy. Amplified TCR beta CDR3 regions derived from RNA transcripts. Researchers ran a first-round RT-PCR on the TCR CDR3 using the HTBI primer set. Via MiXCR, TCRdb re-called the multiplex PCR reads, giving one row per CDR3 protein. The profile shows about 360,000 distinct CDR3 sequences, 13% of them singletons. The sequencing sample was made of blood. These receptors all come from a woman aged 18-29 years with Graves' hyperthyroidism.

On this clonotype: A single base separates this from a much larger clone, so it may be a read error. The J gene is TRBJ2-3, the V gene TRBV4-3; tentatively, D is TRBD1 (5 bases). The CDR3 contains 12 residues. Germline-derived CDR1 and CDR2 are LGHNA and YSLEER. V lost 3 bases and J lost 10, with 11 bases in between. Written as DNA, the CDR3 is TGCGCCAGCAGCCAGATAGGGGATGCGCAGTATTTT. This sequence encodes CASSQIGDAQYF.

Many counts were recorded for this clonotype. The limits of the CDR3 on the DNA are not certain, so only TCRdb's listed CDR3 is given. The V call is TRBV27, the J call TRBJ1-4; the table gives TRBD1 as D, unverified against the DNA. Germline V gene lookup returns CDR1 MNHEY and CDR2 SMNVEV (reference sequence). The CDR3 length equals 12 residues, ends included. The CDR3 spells CASSSSDRKLFF.

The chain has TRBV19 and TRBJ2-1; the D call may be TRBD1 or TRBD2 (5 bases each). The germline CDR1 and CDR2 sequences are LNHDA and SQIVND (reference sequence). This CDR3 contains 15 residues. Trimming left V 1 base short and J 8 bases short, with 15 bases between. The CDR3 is CASSIGTGAYDEQFF. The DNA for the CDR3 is TGTGCCAGTAGTATAGGAACCGGGGCTTACGATGAGCAGTTCTTC.

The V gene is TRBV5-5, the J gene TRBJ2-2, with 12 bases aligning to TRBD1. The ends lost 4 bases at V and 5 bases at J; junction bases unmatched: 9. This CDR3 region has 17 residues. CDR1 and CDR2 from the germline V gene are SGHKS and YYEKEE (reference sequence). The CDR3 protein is CASSTGTGGSWTGELFF. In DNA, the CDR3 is TGTGCCAGCAGCACTGGGACAGGGGGCAGTTGGACCGGGGAGCTGTTTTTT.

CDR3 nucleotide sequence: TGCGCCAGCAGCTTGGCCGTAGCGGGAAATTACAATGAGCAGTTCTTC. Translated: CASSLAVAGNYNEQFF. The V and J genes are TRBV5-1 and TRBJ2-1, with 8 positions matching TRBD2. CDR3 size: 16 residues. V dropped 0 bases and J dropped 4; count of bases not matched to a gene: 6. CDR1 and CDR2 from the germline V gene are SGHRS and YFSETQ.

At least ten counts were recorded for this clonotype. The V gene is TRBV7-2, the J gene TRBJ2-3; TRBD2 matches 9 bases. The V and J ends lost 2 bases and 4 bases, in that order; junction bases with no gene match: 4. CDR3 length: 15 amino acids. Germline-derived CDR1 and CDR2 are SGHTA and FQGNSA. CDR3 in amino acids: CASSLFSGSADTQYF. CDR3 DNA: TGTGCCAGCAGCTTATTTAGCGGGAGCGCAGATACGCAGTATTTT.

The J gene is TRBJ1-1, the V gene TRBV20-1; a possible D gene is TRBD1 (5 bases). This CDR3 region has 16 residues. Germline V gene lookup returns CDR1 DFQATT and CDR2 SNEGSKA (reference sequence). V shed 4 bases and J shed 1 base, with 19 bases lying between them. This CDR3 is CSATSPDRGGNTEAFF. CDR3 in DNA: TGCAGTGCTACTTCTCCAGACAGAGGCGGGAACACTGAAGCTTTCTTT.

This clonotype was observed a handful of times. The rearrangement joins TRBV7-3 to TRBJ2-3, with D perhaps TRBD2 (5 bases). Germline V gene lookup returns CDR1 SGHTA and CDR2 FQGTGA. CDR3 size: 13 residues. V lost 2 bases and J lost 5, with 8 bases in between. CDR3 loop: CASSLLGVDTQYF. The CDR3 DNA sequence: TGTGCCAGCAGCTTATTGGGAGTAGATACGCAGTATTTT.

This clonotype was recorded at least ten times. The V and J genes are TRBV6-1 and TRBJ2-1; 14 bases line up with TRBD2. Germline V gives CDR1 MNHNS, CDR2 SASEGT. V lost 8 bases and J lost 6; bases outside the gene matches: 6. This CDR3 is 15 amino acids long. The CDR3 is CASWTSGRSGNEQFF. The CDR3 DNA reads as TGTGCCAGCTGGACTAGCGGGAGGTCAGGCAATGAGCAGTTCTTC.

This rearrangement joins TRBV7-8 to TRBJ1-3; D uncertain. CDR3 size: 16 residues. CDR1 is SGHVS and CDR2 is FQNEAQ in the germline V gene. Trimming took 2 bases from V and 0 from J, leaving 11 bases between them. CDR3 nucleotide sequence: TGTGCCAGCAGCTTATTAGGAGGTCTCTCTGGAAACACCATATATTTT. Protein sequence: CASSLLGGLSGNTIYF.

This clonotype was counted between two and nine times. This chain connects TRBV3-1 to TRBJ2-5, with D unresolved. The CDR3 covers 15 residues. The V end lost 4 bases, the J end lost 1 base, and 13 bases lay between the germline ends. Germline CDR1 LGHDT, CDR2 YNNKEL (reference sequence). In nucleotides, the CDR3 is TGTGCCAGCAGCCCCTATCCCGGAGTCCAAGAGACCCAGTACTTC. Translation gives CASSPYPGVQETQYF.

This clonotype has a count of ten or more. The CDR3 here is CSARADQGQPSLEQYF. The CDR3 nucleotides read TGCAGTGCTAGAGCGGATCAGGGACAGCCGTCTCTCGAGCAGTACTTC. The chain carries TRBV20-1 and TRBJ2-7, with 7 bases fitting TRBD1. This CDR3 comprises 16 residues. Germline CDR1 is DFQATT and CDR2 is SNEGSKA (reference sequence). V dropped 1 base and J dropped 6; count of bases not matched to a gene: 15.

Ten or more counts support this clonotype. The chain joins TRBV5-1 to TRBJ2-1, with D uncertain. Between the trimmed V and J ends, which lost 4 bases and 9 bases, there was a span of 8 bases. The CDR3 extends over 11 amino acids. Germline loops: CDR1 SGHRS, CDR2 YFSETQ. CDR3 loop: CASSVTAEQFF. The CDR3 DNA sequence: TGCGCCAGCAGCGTGACGGCTGAGCAGTTCTTC.

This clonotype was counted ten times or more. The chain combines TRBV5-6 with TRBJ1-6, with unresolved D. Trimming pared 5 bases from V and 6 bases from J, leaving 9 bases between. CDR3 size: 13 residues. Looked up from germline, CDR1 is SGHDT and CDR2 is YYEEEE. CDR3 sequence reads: CASRRLFNSPLHF. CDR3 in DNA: TGTGCCAGCAGACGACTGTTTAATTCACCCCTCCACTTT.

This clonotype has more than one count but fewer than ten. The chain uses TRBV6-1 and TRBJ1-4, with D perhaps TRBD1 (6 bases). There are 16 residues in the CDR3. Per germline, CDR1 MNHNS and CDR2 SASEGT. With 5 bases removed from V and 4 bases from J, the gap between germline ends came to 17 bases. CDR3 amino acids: CASSSPRTAYNEKLFF. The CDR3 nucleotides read TGTGCCAGCAGTTCCCCGAGGACAGCATATAATGAAAAACTGTTTTTT.

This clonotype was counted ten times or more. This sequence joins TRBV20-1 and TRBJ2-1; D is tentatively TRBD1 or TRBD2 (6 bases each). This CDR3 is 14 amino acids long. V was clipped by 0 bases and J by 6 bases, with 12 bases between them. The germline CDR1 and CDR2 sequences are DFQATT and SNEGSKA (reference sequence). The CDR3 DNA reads TGCAGTGCTAGAGATCCCCGGGGGCCCAATGAGCAGTTCTTC. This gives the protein CSARDPRGPNEQFF.